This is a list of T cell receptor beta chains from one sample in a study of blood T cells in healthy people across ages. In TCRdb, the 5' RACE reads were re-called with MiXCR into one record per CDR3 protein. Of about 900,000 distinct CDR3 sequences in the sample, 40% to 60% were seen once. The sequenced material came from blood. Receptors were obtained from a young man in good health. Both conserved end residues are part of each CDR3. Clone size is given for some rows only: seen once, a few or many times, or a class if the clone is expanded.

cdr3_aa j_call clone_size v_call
CASSLVAGNTDTRYF TRBJ2-3 . TRBV7-2
CAWNQGRSYEQYF TRBJ2-7 . TRBV30
CASRSGVQPQHF TRBJ1-5 few TRBV6-2/TRBV6-3
CASSPRGMGQGYGYTF TRBJ1-2 . TRBV3-1
CASSQDGQGGEQFF TRBJ2-1 few TRBV4-3
CASSQLGTQYF TRBJ2-5 many TRBV4-1
CASSSQGRDNEQFF TRBJ2-1 . TRBV7-6
CASSTGTGENTEAFF TRBJ1-1 . TRBV5-1
CASSQEDSSNQPQHF TRBJ1-5 many TRBV4-3
CASSMTRAGNTDTQYF TRBJ2-3 once TRBV4-2
CASSRIGTDGGYEQYF TRBJ2-7 many TRBV6-2/TRBV6-3
CSAKQGAYDSPLHF TRBJ1-6 . TRBV20-1
CASSEYLSSYEQYF TRBJ2-7 . TRBV25-1